Presented here are 26 T cell receptor beta chains from one specimen sequenced in a study of TIL therapy for anti-PD-1-resistant metastatic lung cancer. The immunoSEQ assay was v3. Using immunoSEQ multiplex PCR, the repertoire was profiled, and TCRdb retains in-frame clones only, with some absent. The table has 25,000 to 35,000 clones, 74% seen once; the top ten hold 2.5% to 3%. Time point noted: pre-treatment sample, taken before nivolumab and TIL therapy. The sample in question was blood, obtained at baseline. These receptors all stem from a woman aged 30-79 years with non-small cell lung cancer.

The gene calls are TRBV5-8 and TRBJ1-1, with D unresolved. Trimming left V 0 bases short and J 3 bases short, with 9 bases between. The germline V gene encodes CDR1 SGHTS and CDR2 YDEGEE. The CDR3 has 14 residues. CDR3 DNA: TGTGCCAGCAGCTTGGGGACGTTGGACACTGAAGCTTTCTTT. Encoded protein: CASSLGTLDTEAFF.

The chain combines TRBV10-3 with TRBJ2-7, with 7 bases aligning to TRBD1. CDR1 is ENHRY and CDR2 is SYGVKD in the germline V gene. This CDR3 comprises 16 residues. V was clipped by 6 bases and J by 0 bases; unmatched bases: 11. The CDR3 DNA reads as TGTGCCATCAGGGGAAAAGACAGGGAATCCTCCTACGAGCAGTACTTC. Protein: CAIRGKDRESSYEQYF.

The gene calls are TRBV19 and TRBJ2-5; D remains unclear. Germline V lookup: CDR1 LNHDA, CDR2 SQIVND (reference sequence). This CDR3 spans 13 amino acids. Trimming took 4 bases from V and 4 from J, leaving 10 bases between them. CDR3 sequence: CASSKNMIETQYF. In DNA, the CDR3 is TGTGCCAGTAGTAAGAATATGATAGAGACCCAGTACTTC.

The rearrangement links TRBV30 to TRBJ2-7; 7 nucleotides match TRBD1. The CDR3 runs 14 residues. CDR1 and CDR2 from the germline V gene are GTSNPN and SVGIG (reference sequence). V shed 8 bases, J shed 6 bases, and the junction held 16 bases outside the gene matches. The CDR3 here is CALTLQGRNREQYF. The CDR3 nucleotides are TGTGCCCTTACTCTACAGGGGCGGAACCGCGAGCAGTACTTC. The full variable domain, completed using reference TRBV30 and TRBJ2-7, is SQTIHQWPATLVQPVGSPLSLECTVEGTSNPNLYWYRQAAGRGLQLLFYSVGIGQISSEVPQNLSASRPQDRQFILSSKKLLLSDSGFYLCALTLQGRNREQYFGPGTRLTVT.

The rearrangement links TRBV13 to TRBJ2-7, with 15 bases matching TRBD2. The CDR3 is made up of 17 amino acids. With V trimmed by 0 bases and J by 6 bases, 6 bases remained unmatched. Germline CDR1 is PRHDT and CDR2 is FYEKMQ (reference sequence). CDR3 amino acids: CASSLGGLAGGQGEQYF. CDR3 sequence (DNA): TGTGCCAGCAGCTTAGGCGGACTAGCGGGAGGGCAGGGCGAGCAGTACTTC.

CDR3 residues: CATSRGRMIGNTEAFF. In nucleotides, the CDR3 is TGTGCCACCAGCCGAGGACGGATGATTGGGAACACTGAAGCTTTCTTT. The chain links TRBV15 to TRBJ1-1; unclear D gene. V lost 5 bases and J 1 base, leaving 17 bases between the germline ends. The CDR3 covers 16 residues. Germline lookup yields CDR1 LNHNV and CDR2 YYDKDF (reference sequence).

This clone turned up a few times. The chain links TRBV19 to TRBJ2-7; D gene uncertain. Germline V gives CDR1 LNHDA, CDR2 SQIVND (reference sequence). The CDR3 runs to 13 residues. V lost 2 bases to trimming and J lost 4 bases, with 9 bases between them. The CDR3 region has the DNA TGTGCCAGTAGTATAAGGAGAGATTACGAGCAGTACTTC. This codes for CASSIRRDYEQYF.

The CDR3 loop is CASSYSIAAATDTQYF. Here the CDR3 DNA reads TGTGCCAGCAGTTACTCGATAGCAGCAGCCACAGATACGCAGTATTTT. The chain joins TRBV6-5 to TRBJ2-3; the D is unclear. The V and J ends lost 0 bases and 2 bases respectively, with 12 bases between them. Germline CDR1 reads MNHEY; CDR2 reads SVGAGI. The length of the CDR3 is 16 residues.

The CDR3 reads CASSLVRENEQYF. DNA of the CDR3: TGCGCCAGCAGCTTGGTTCGGGAGAACGAGCAGTACTTC. The chain recombines TRBV5-1 with TRBJ2-5; D is perhaps TRBD2 (6 bases). Judging by the DNA end, TRBJ2-7 fits better; the J call may be wrong. The CDR3 extends over 13 amino acids. CDR1 and CDR2 (germline): SGHRS, YFSETQ.

The rearrangement joins TRBV29-1 to TRBJ2-3, with D perhaps matching TRBD1 (6 bases). The germline gives CDR1 SQVTM, CDR2 ANQGSEA. Trimming left V 4 bases short and J 5 bases short, with 13 bases between. This CDR3 contains 13 residues. In nucleotides, the CDR3 is TGCAGCGTTGGACAGGTCCCGGGAGATACGCAGTATTTT. Amino acids: CSVGQVPGDTQYF.

This clone occurred once. The chain links TRBV7-8 to TRBJ1-1; weak D call: TRBD1 (5 bases). Per the germline V gene, CDR1 is SGHVS and CDR2 is FQNEAQ. The V end lost 5 bases, the J end lost 0 bases, and 10 bases lay between the germline ends. The CDR3 extends over 14 amino acids. The CDR3 protein is CASSPRVMNTEAFF. DNA for the CDR3: TGTGCCAGCAGCCCCAGGGTAATGAACACTGAAGCTTTCTTT.

The table lists this clone with a few counts. The J gene is TRBJ2-3, the V gene TRBV18; D gene uncertain. Germline V lookup: CDR1 KGHSH, CDR2 LQKENI. The germline V and J ends were trimmed by 4 bases and 5 bases, with 4 bases remaining between them. This CDR3 has 11 residues. Here the CDR3 DNA reads TGTGCCAGCTCACTTGTAGATACGCAGTATTTT. Translated, it gives CASSLVDTQYF.

The V call is TRBV11-2, the J call TRBJ2-1, with a weak D call TRBD2 (6 bases). CDR3 length: 16 residues. CDR1 and CDR2 from the germline V gene are SGHAT and FQNNGV. V lost 0 bases to trimming and J lost 2 bases, with 11 bases between them. DNA of the CDR3: TGTGCCAGCAGCTTAGACGGCGGGATCACCTACAATGAGCAGTTCTTC. Translating gives CASSLDGGITYNEQFF. The full variable domain, rest sourced from reference TRBV11-2 and TRBJ2-1, is EAGVAQSPRYKIIEKRQSVAFWCNPISGHATLYWYQQILGQGPKLLIQFQNNGVVDDSQLPKDRFSAERLKGVDSTLKIQPAKLEDSAVYLCASSLDGGITYNEQFFGPGTRLTVL.

The chain links TRBV6-6 to TRBJ2-7; D might be TRBD2 (6 bases). CDR3 length: 12 residues. V was cut by 5 bases and J by 7 bases, with 12 bases left in between. Germline CDR1 is MNHNY and CDR2 is SVGAGI (reference sequence). The CDR3 DNA follows: TGTGCCAGCAGTCGGGGGACTCCGGAGCAGTACTTC. This encodes CASSRGTPEQYF.

This clone occurred a few times. The chain recombines TRBV4-1 with TRBJ2-5, with 8 nucleotides matching TRBD1. From germline, CDR1 is MGHRA and CDR2 YSYEKL. With V trimmed by 5 bases and J by 2 bases, 19 bases remained unmatched. This CDR3 region has 19 residues. CDR3 loop: CASSFPRTIQGDAQETQYF. The CDR3 DNA is TGCGCCAGCAGCTTCCCTCGCACCATACAGGGGGATGCTCAAGAGACCCAGTACTTC.

This chain joins TRBV19 and TRBJ1-1; D unresolved. Trimming took 5 bases from V and 1 from J, leaving 11 bases between them. The CDR3 contains 14 residues. Germline CDR1 reads LNHDA; CDR2 reads SQIVND (reference sequence). CDR3: CASSPEAWNTEAFF. The CDR3 bases are TGTGCCAGTAGTCCAGAAGCGTGGAACACTGAAGCTTTCTTT.

The chain recombines TRBV7-2 with TRBJ2-2; D is uncertain. The CDR3 length is 14 residues. The germline CDR1 and CDR2 sequences are SGHTA and FQGNSA. V gave up 1 base and J gave up 6 bases, with 9 bases separating them. The CDR3 spells CASSLEVGPGELFF. In nucleotides, the CDR3 is TGTGCCAGCAGCTTAGAAGTCGGCCCCGGGGAGCTGTTTTTT.

A few counts support this clone. The rearrangement links TRBV6-5 to TRBJ1-2, with D uncertain. The CDR3 totals 13 residues. CDR1 and CDR2 from the germline V gene are MNHEY and SVGAGI. V gave up 10 bases and J gave up 2 bases, with 14 bases separating them. CDR3: CATGREINYGYTF. In DNA form, the CDR3 reads TGTGCCACCGGGAGAGAGATCAACTATGGCTACACCTTC.

This clone was seen only a few times. The chain carries TRBV5-4 and TRBJ2-7; perhaps TRBD2 as D (6 bases). This CDR3 is 14 amino acids long. V dropped 4 bases and J dropped 3 bases, with 14 bases sitting between them. Germline CDR1 SGHNT, CDR2 YYREEE (reference sequence). The CDR3 region has the DNA TGTGCCAGCAGCACCCAGACTAGAGGCTACGAGCAGTACTTC. Its translation: CASSTQTRGYEQYF.

The chain combines TRBV10-3 with TRBJ1-1; a possible D gene is TRBD1 (6 bases). V shed 6 bases and J shed 5 bases, with 13 bases lying between them. The CDR3 extends over 13 amino acids. CDR1 and CDR2 (germline): ENHRY, SYGVKD. The CDR3 region is CAIRDSSGTEAFF. CDR3 nucleotide sequence: TGTGCCATCAGGGACAGCTCGGGTACTGAAGCTTTCTTT.

This clone was seen once. The chain carries TRBV5-1 and TRBJ2-7; D not resolved. The ends were cut back, 8 bases at V and 2 bases at J, with 17 bases in the middle. Germline V gene sequence: CDR1 SGHRS, CDR2 YFSETQ. This CDR3 has 14 residues. The CDR3 DNA reads TGCGCCAGTAGTAAGAAAAGTGATGCCTACGAGCAGTACTTC. Its protein is CASSKKSDAYEQYF.

This clone was seen just once. This chain connects TRBV11-2 to TRBJ1-1; 8 bases are shared with TRBD1. The CDR3 spans 18 residues. The germline gives CDR1 SGHAT, CDR2 FQNNGV. V lost 4 bases and J lost 2; bases outside the gene matches: 15. The CDR3 loop is CASSSSRFRDRSNTEAFF. CDR3 sequence (DNA): TGTGCCAGCAGCTCTTCCCGCTTCCGGGACAGGAGTAACACTGAAGCTTTCTTT.

This clone was counted between two and nine times. J is TRBJ2-7 and V is TRBV11-2; unclear D gene. Germline V gene sequence: CDR1 SGHAT, CDR2 FQNNGV. The CDR3 length is 16 residues. Trimming left V 5 bases short and J 0 bases short, with 17 bases between. The CDR3 region is CASSTRLELGSYEQYF. CDR3 bases: TGTGCCAGCAGCACACGTCTTGAGTTGGGCTCCTACGAGCAGTACTTC.

This chain joins TRBV7-9 and TRBJ1-1; D may be TRBD1 (5 bases). CDR3 length equals 15 residues. Trimming shortened V by 5 bases and J by 4 bases, and 17 bases separated the two germline ends. Per germline, CDR1 SEHNR and CDR2 FQNEAQ (reference sequence). The CDR3 DNA is TGTGCCAGCAGCCTAACCTCGACAGTAACCACTGAAGCTTTCTTT. Encoded protein: CASSLTSTVTTEAFF.

The chain joins TRBV7-9 to TRBJ2-4, with D unresolved. Germline CDR1 is SEHNR and CDR2 is FQNEAQ (reference sequence). Trimming took 5 bases from V and 0 from J, leaving 11 bases between them. The CDR3 extends over 15 amino acids. The CDR3 DNA sequence: TGTGCCAGCAGCCGAACGACGGTAGCCAAAAACATTCAGTACTTC. It specifies CASSRTTVAKNIQYF. The whole variable domain, remainder taken from reference TRBV7-9 and TRBJ2-4, is DTGVSQNPRHKITKRGQNVTFRCDPISEHNRLYWYRQTLGQGPEFLTYFQNEAQLEKSRLLSDRFSAERPKGSFSTLEIQRTEQGDSAMYLCASSRTTVAKNIQYFGAGTRLSVL.

The rearrangement links TRBV27 to TRBJ1-1; D is perhaps TRBD1 (6 bases). V dropped 3 bases and J dropped 1 base, with 18 bases sitting between them. This CDR3 has 17 amino acids. The germline V gene encodes CDR1 MNHEY and CDR2 SMNVEV (reference sequence). CDR3 DNA sequence: TGTGCCAGCAGTTTGAATCGACTGGCAGGGGCGAACACTGAAGCTTTCTTT. This gives the protein CASSLNRLAGANTEAFF.